These 8 T cell receptor beta chains were all obtained from the same sample, sequenced in a study of blood T cell repertoires in COVID-19. TCRdb's table, derived via immunoSEQ multiplex PCR, lists solely in-frame clones and lacks some. The sample carries around 130,000 clones, around 85% recorded once. The sample comprised peripheral blood. The receptors shown here come from a woman in her forties or fifties who had recovered from COVID-19.

This sequence joins TRBV11-1 and TRBJ1-1, with unresolved D. The V gene's germline CDR1 is SGHAT and CDR2 FQDESV (reference sequence). This CDR3 has 13 amino acids. The V and J ends lost 3 bases and 7 bases respectively, with 12 bases between them. The CDR3 sequence is CASSFDRRDEAFF. In DNA form, the CDR3 reads TGTGCCAGCAGCTTCGATCGGAGGGATGAAGCTTTCTTT.

The chain joins TRBV21-1 to TRBJ2-3; TRBD2 is taken as the D call from the table, unchecked against the DNA. TRBV21-1 is deemed a pseudogene. The CDR3 is 16 residues long. CDR3 in DNA: TGTGCCAGCAGCGAACTAGCGGGAGGATCGACAGATACGCAGTATTTT. Protein sequence: CASSELAGGSTDTQYF.

The V gene is TRBV11-2, the J gene TRBJ1-2; D uncertain. Germline CDR1 is SGHAT and CDR2 is FQNNGV. This CDR3 spans 15 amino acids. Trimming removed 2 bases from V and 0 bases from J, with 10 bases in between. CDR3 residues: CASSLMGLANYGYTF. The CDR3 nucleotides read TGTGCCAGCAGCTTAATGGGCTTAGCTAACTATGGCTACACCTTC.

This sequence joins TRBV5-4 and TRBJ1-1, with TRBD1 matching 11 bases. V lost 4 bases to trimming and J lost 6 bases; unmatched junction nucleotides: 23. Germline V gene sequence: CDR1 SGHNT, CDR2 YYREEE (reference sequence). This CDR3 region has 20 residues. CDR3 in amino acids: CASSGYLFRDRGEPNAEAFF. The CDR3 DNA sequence: TGTGCCAGCAGCGGATACCTTTTTCGGGACAGGGGGGAACCAAACGCTGAAGCTTTCTTT.

The V gene is TRBV30, the J gene TRBJ2-2, with D possibly matching TRBD1 (5 bases). Germline V gene lookup returns CDR1 GTSNPN and CDR2 SVGIG (reference sequence). V gave up 4 bases and J gave up 6 bases, with 15 bases separating them. CDR3 length: 14 residues. The CDR3: CAWTPLGEAGELFF. The CDR3 nucleotides read TGTGCCTGGACTCCCCTAGGGGAAGCCGGGGAGCTGTTTTTT. Full variable domain (remainder filled in from reference TRBV30 and TRBJ2-2): SQTIHQWPATLVQPVGSPLSLECTVEGTSNPNLYWYRQAAGRGLQLLFYSVGIGQISSEVPQNLSASRPQDRQFILSSKKLLLSDSGFYLCAWTPLGEAGELFFGEGSRLTVL.

The chain is built from TRBV5-6 and TRBJ1-3; D is undetermined. In germline, CDR1 is SGHDT, CDR2 YYEEEE. The length of the CDR3 is 16 residues. V was cut by 2 bases and J by 0 bases, with 12 bases left in between. The CDR3: CASSFRSGNSGNTIYF. CDR3 DNA sequence: TGTGCCAGCAGCTTTCGGTCGGGGAACTCTGGAAACACCATATATTTT.

The V and J genes are TRBV7-6 and TRBJ2-7; 7 bases map to TRBD2. Trimming at V came to 1 base and at J to 0 bases, leaving 12 bases not matched to a gene. This CDR3 has 18 amino acids. Germline assignment: CDR1 SGHVS and CDR2 FNYEAQ. In DNA form, the CDR3 reads TGTGCCAGCAGCTTAGTGTTTCCGACTAGCCGAAGCTCCTACGAGCAGTACTTC. Translating gives CASSLVFPTSRSSYEQYF.

V and J are TRBV5-6 and TRBJ2-1; D might be TRBD1 (7 bases). This CDR3 is 16 amino acids long. Germline-derived CDR1 and CDR2 are SGHDT and YYEEEE. Trimming took 3 bases from V and 7 from J, leaving 20 bases between them. The CDR3 loop is CASSSFRGARMNEQFF. DNA of the CDR3: TGTGCCAGCAGCTCGTTCAGGGGGGCTCGGATGAATGAGCAGTTCTTC. The variable domain in full, completed from reference TRBV5-6 and TRBJ2-1, reads DAGVTQSPTHLIKTRGQQVTLRCSPKSGHDTVSWYQQALGQGPQFIFQYYEEEERQRGNFPDRFSGHQFPNYSSELNVNALLLGDSALYLCASSSFRGARMNEQFFGPGTRLTVL.